This T cell receptor beta chain was profiled in a study of cytomegalovirus exposure and HLA in healthy donors. General study points: According to reports, the classifier identified cytomegalovirus status with high specificity and sensitivity.

Primers included in the PCR were 60 Vbeta and 13 Jbeta primers. Sequencing was performed with immunoSEQ multiplex PCR; in TCRdb, only in-frame clones are kept and a portion is missing. Of 110,000 to 150,000 clones in the sample, 75% to 85% were seen once. Regarding this clone: Its antigen remains unknown.

The CDR3 spans 12 residues. V dropped 2 bases and J dropped 14; count of bases not matched to a gene: 6. Germline loops: CDR1 GTSNPN, CDR2 SVGIG (reference sequence). The chain combines TRBV30 with TRBJ2-3, with 11 nucleotides matching TRBD2. Sequencing input: PBMCs. The TCR comes from a middle-aged man in good health and CMV-seronegative. CDR3 residues: CAWSFTSGGVYF. CDR3 bases: TGTGCCTGGAGTTTCACTAGCGGGGGAGTGTATTTT. Full variable domain (rest looked up from reference TRBV30 and TRBJ2-3): SQTIHQWPATLVQPVGSPLSLECTVEGTSNPNLYWYRQAAGRGLQLLFYSVGIGQISSEVPQNLSASRPQDRQFILSSKKLLLSDSGFYLCAWSFTSGGVYFGPGTRLTVL.